A selection of T cell receptor beta chains follows, all from one sample in a study of vaccination and CD4 T cells after COVID-19. TCRdb itself ran the PCR reads through MiXCR, one entry per CDR3 protein. The sample consists of 15,000 to 20,000 distinct CDR3 sequences, approximately 50% of them appearing once. Antigens of these TCRs are unknown. The input for sequencing was CD4+ T cells from blood, cultured in vitro, taken before SARS-CoV-2 vaccination. The receptors come from a human donor who received a COVID-19 vaccine. Each CDR3 is given with its conserved first and last residue. The D gene is left open where the match is weak. Expanded clones are given a class, and other clones once, few, many or no size at all.

>TRBJ1-2|TRBV10-3|.|few
TGTGCCATCAGTGAGTCCGGGAGGGGAGTTTTAATCGACTATGGCTACACCTTC
CAISESGRGVLIDYGYTF
>TRBJ1-2|TRBV6-1|.|.
TGTGCCAGCAGGAGGGGAGATGGCTACACCTTC
CASRRGDGYTF
>TRBJ2-7|TRBV11-3|TRBD1|few
TGTGCCAGCAGCCCTAGGGGACCGCAGGGGGCAAGGTTCGAGCAGTACTTC
CASSPRGPQGARFEQYF
>TRBJ2-7|TRBV2|.|few
TGTGCCAGCAGTGGTCAGGGGGGAGAGCAGTACTTC
CASSGQGGEQYF
>TRBJ2-5|TRBV30|TRBD1|once
TGTGCCTGGAGTGTACAGGGGGGCTTAGTGGAGACCCAGTACTTC
CAWSVQGGLVETQYF
>TRBJ1-2|TRBV6-1|.|.
TGTGCCAGCAGTAACAAGGCCAGCCGTCGACGGGGCTACACCTTC
CASSNKASRRRGYTF
>TRBJ1-6|TRBV6-1|.|few
TGTGCCAGCAGTGAAAGGAGGAATTCACCCCTCCACTTT
CASSERRNSPLHF
>TRBJ2-2|TRBV6-2/TRBV6-3|.|.
TGTGCCAGCAGTTACTCAGCTCCCGGGGAGCTGTTTTTT
CASSYSAPGELFF
>TRBJ2-5|TRBV20-1|TRBD2|.
TGCAGTGCTAGAGAGCGGGGGGGCGCAGAGACCCAGTACTTC
CSARERGGAETQYF
>TRBJ1-5|TRBV10-3|.|.
TGTGCCATCAGTGTGGAGGGGGGCCCTAATCAGCCCCAGCATTTT
CAISVEGGPNQPQHF
>TRBJ2-3|TRBV7-3|.|.
TGTGCCAGCAGCTTTGGGGCCAGGGGAACAGATACGCAGTATTTT
CASSFGARGTDTQYF
>TRBJ2-5|TRBV5-5|TRBD1|.
TGTGCCAGCAGCCCCCCGGGACAGGAAGAGACCCAGTACTTC
CASSPPGQEETQYF
>TRBJ2-7|TRBV7-7|.|.
TGTGCCAGCAGCTTAGATCTCTCCTACGAGCAGTACTTC
CASSLDLSYEQYF
>TRBJ2-1|TRBV12-3/TRBV12-4|.|.
TGTGCCAGCAGTTTATCGGGCAGCCGGACGAGCAATGAGCAGTTCTTC
CASSLSGSRTSNEQFF
>TRBJ2-1|TRBV24-1|.|.
TGTGCCACCAGTGTACCTCAGGGCTCCTACAATGAGCAGTTCTTC
CATSVPQGSYNEQFF
>TRBJ2-7|TRBV27|.|.
TGTGCCAGCAGTTTCCAGGGGAGGTCCTACGAGCAGTACTTC
CASSFQGRSYEQYF
>TRBJ1-1|TRBV14|.|.
TGTGCCAGCAGCCAAGATCTGGTTAACACTGAAGCTTTCTTT
CASSQDLVNTEAFF
>TRBJ1-2|TRBV7-9|TRBD1|few
TGTGCCAGCAGCTTGGGGGAGGGACAGGATGGCTACACCTTC
CASSLGEGQDGYTF
>TRBJ2-2|TRBV11-2|TRBD2|.
TGTGCCAGCAGCCTTGGACTAGCGGGGGGCGGGGAGCTGTTTTTT
CASSLGLAGGGELFF
>TRBJ1-5|TRBV11-2|TRBD1|.
TGTGCCAGCAGCTTACAGGGACAGAGCAATCAGCCCCAGCATTTT
CASSLQGQSNQPQHF
>TRBJ2-5|TRBV5-1|.|.
TGCGCCAGCAGCTATAGGGGGTCCCAAGAGACCCAGTACTTC
CASSYRGSQETQYF
>TRBJ2-7|TRBV5-3|TRBD1|.
TGTGCCAGCAGACCGGACAGGGGGTTAGGGTGGGAGCAGTACTTC
CASRPDRGLGWEQYF
>TRBJ1-2|TRBV9|TRBD1|.
TGTGCCAGCAGCTCCGGACAGGGGGCAGTGGGTGGCTACACCTTC
CASSSGQGAVGGYTF
>TRBJ2-5|TRBV12-3/TRBV12-4|.|few
TGTGCCAGCAGTTTGGGGGGACCGGGGACCCAAGAGACCCAGTACTTC
CASSLGGPGTQETQYF
>TRBJ2-1|TRBV25-1|.|.
TGTGCCAGCAGTGTCGGGGCAGTTTACAATGAGCAGTTCTTC
CASSVGAVYNEQFF
>TRBJ1-2|TRBV6-1|.|.
TGTGCCAGCACCCGGGGGCCGGTCCCCTATGGCTACACCTTC
CASTRGPVPYGYTF
>TRBJ2-7|TRBV18|.|.
TGTGCCAGCTCACCCGAGACGAACTACGAGCAGTACTTC
CASSPETNYEQYF
>TRBJ1-3|TRBV20-1|TRBD1|few
TGCAGTGCTAGGGATGACAGGGGCTCTGGAAACACCATATATTTT
CSARDDRGSGNTIYF
>TRBJ2-3|TRBV29-1|.|.
TGCAGCGTTGAATGGGGGAGAGATACGCAGTATTTT
CSVEWGRDTQYF
>TRBJ2-3|TRBV6-1|.|.
TGTGCCAGCAGGGAGGAAGGGGGAGGCACAGATACGCAGTATTTT
CASREEGGGTDTQYF
>TRBJ1-2|TRBV5-4|.|.
TGTGCCAGCAGCCATCCTCTGGGGGAGCCGGGCTACACCTTC
CASSHPLGEPGYTF
>TRBJ1-1|TRBV5-1|TRBD1|once
TGCGCCAGCAGTAGTCCAGGGGGAGGCACTGAAGCTTTCTTT
CASSSPGGGTEAFF
>TRBJ2-5|TRBV5-4|TRBD2|.
TGTGCCAGCAGCTTCGGTAGCGGGCAAGAGACCCAGTACTTC
CASSFGSGQETQYF
>TRBJ2-7|TRBV4-1|TRBD1|.
TGCGCCAGCAGCCAAGGAGCTTCGGGACAGGGTTTTTACGAGCAGTACTTC
CASSQGASGQGFYEQYF
>TRBJ2-7|TRBV6-5|TRBD1|few
TGTGCCAGCAGTTACTCAACCCGACAGGGGGACTTGTACGAGCAGTACTTC
CASSYSTRQGDLYEQYF
>TRBJ1-5|TRBV6-1|TRBD1|.
TGTGCCAGCAGTGTGACAGGGGTCGATCAGCCCCAGCATTTT
CASSVTGVDQPQHF
>TRBJ2-1|TRBV7-9|TRBD2|.
TGTGCCAGCAGCCGACTAGCGGGGAATGAGCAGTTCTTC
CASSRLAGNEQFF
>TRBJ2-5|TRBV7-2|TRBD1|.
TGTGCCAGCAGCGTAGGGGGCCAACAAGAGACCCAGTACTTC
CASSVGGQQETQYF
>TRBJ1-1|TRBV27|.|once
TGTGCCAGCAGTCTAACCAAGAACACTGAAGCTTTCTTT
CASSLTKNTEAFF
>TRBJ2-2|TRBV2|.|.
TGTGCCAGCAGTGAAGCGCCTGTTACCGGGGAGCTGTTTTTT
CASSEAPVTGELFF
>TRBJ2-3|TRBV20-1|TRBD2|few
TGCAGTGCAACACTAGCGGGGGGGAGCACAGATACGCAGTATTTT
CSATLAGGSTDTQYF
>TRBJ2-2|TRBV24-1|.|few
TGTGCCACCAGGTCACAGGGTATCCGAGCCGACACCGGGGAGCTGTTTTTT
CATRSQGIRADTGELFF
>TRBJ2-7|TRBV20-1|.|few
TGCAGTGCTAGAGGGGGGGAAGACTACGAGCAGTACTTC
CSARGGEDYEQYF
>TRBJ2-3|TRBV10-3|TRBD2|.
TGTGCCATCAGTTCCGGGACTAGCGGGGTGGGAGATACGCAGTATTTT
CAISSGTSGVGDTQYF
>TRBJ1-1|TRBV5-4|TRBD1|.
TGTGCCAGCAGCCCCGGACAGGCCGCGAACACTGAAGCTTTCTTT
CASSPGQAANTEAFF
>TRBJ1-1|TRBV27|TRBD1|few
TGTGCCAGCAGTTTGATCGTAGGGGGCAGCGGGGGAACTGAAGCTTTCTTT
CASSLIVGGSGGTEAFF
>TRBJ2-3|TRBV5-1|TRBD2|.
TGCGCCAGCAGCTTGGGGACTAGCGGGGCGGCAGATACGCAGTATTTT
CASSLGTSGAADTQYF
>TRBJ2-5|TRBV15|TRBD2|.
TGTGCCACCAGCACAGCCATAGCGGGGGGGCCCGAGACCCAGTACTTC
CATSTAIAGGPETQYF